Following are 25 T cell receptor beta chains from one sample sequenced in a study of cytomegalovirus exposure and HLA in healthy donors. PCR primers comprised 60 Vbeta and 13 Jbeta primers. Assay: immunoSEQ multiplex PCR; the TCRdb copy retains only in-frame clones and omits some. The sample carries more than 150,000 clones, more than 65% recorded once. Sequencing was carried out using PBMCs. All receptors come from a woman in her twenties or thirties in good health and CMV-seropositive.

In this sample, this clone turned up a few times. The chain is built from TRBV7-2 and TRBJ2-7; tentatively, D is TRBD1 (5 bases). CDR3 length equals 12 residues. Germline V CDR1 and CDR2: SGHTA, FQGNSA. Trimming pared 5 bases from V and 7 bases from J, leaving 12 bases between. The CDR3 region has the DNA TGTGCCAGCAGCCCACAGGCGGATGAGCAGTACTTC. Its protein is CASSPQADEQYF. The variable domain in full, completed from reference TRBV7-2 and TRBJ2-7, reads GAGVSQSPSNKVTEKGKDVELRCDPISGHTALYWYRQSLGQGLEFLIYFQGNSAPDKSGLPSDRFSAERTGGSVSTLTIQRTQQEDSAVYLCASSPQADEQYFGPGTRLTVT.

The table lists this clone with a few counts. The CDR3 protein is CASGWTGSTYEQYF. In DNA form, the CDR3 reads TGTGCCAGTGGCTGGACAGGGTCAACCTACGAGCAGTACTTC. This chain joins TRBV5-4 and TRBJ2-7; 8 bases line up with TRBD1. The junction had 9 bases not matched to a gene; V was cut back by 8 bases and J by 2 bases. Looked up from germline, CDR1 is SGHNT and CDR2 is YYREEE (reference sequence). CDR3 length: 14 amino acids.

The chain uses TRBV6-5 and TRBJ2-7; tentative D call: TRBD1 (5 bases). Germline CDR1 reads MNHEY; CDR2 reads SVGAGI. The CDR3 length is 13 residues. With 4 bases removed from V and 0 bases from J, the gap between germline ends came to 7 bases. The CDR3 reads CASSFRVSYEQYF. CDR3 bases: TGTGCCAGCAGTTTCAGGGTCTCCTACGAGCAGTACTTC.

This chain links TRBV7-9 with TRBJ2-7, with 9 bases matching TRBD1. The CDR3 runs 14 residues. The V gene end was trimmed by 5 bases and the J gene end by 5 bases; junction bases not matched to a gene: 7. The V gene's germline CDR1 is SEHNR and CDR2 FQNEAQ (reference sequence). The CDR3 protein is CASSPDRGSNEQYF. The DNA for the CDR3 is TGTGCCAGCAGCCCGGACAGGGGAAGCAACGAGCAGTACTTC.

The chain employs TRBV6-4 and TRBJ2-3; tentatively, D is TRBD1 (5 bases). This CDR3 spans 14 amino acids. V was pared by 4 bases and J by 3 bases, with 11 bases between. Germline lookup yields CDR1 MRHNA and CDR2 SNTAGT. The CDR3 bases are TGTGCCAGCAGTGTATCTGGGGCAACAGATACGCAGTATTTT. Its translation is CASSVSGATDTQYF.

Of note for this clone: A read error may produce the germline difference seen at one junction end. V and J are TRBV6-5 and TRBJ1-1; no definite D call. Germline V gene sequence: CDR1 MNHEY, CDR2 SVGAGI. The CDR3 sequence is 11 residues long. The CDR3 DNA reads as TGTGCCAGCAGTTACCTTTGGGCCACCTCTTTT. Residues: CASSYLWATSF.

The chain combines TRBV10-3 with TRBJ2-1; 7 bases fit TRBD1. From germline, CDR1 is ENHRY and CDR2 SYGVKD. J gave up 3 bases and V 0 bases, and 8 bases lay outside the gene matches. This CDR3 has 17 amino acids. The CDR3 DNA sequence: TGTGCCATCAGTGAGTCAACGACAGGGATAAACTACAATGAGCAGTTCTTC. Protein: CAISESTTGINYNEQFF.

This clone appeared once. The chain joins TRBV28 to TRBJ1-3; weak D call: TRBD1 (5 bases). V dropped 1 base and J dropped 0 bases, with 10 bases sitting between them. CDR3 size: 16 residues. The germline gives CDR1 MDHEN, CDR2 SYDVKM. CDR3 sequence: CASSLSGGPSGNTIYF. The CDR3 nucleotides are TGTGCCAGCAGTTTATCCGGGGGTCCCTCTGGAAACACCATATATTTT.

The chain has TRBV7-9 and TRBJ2-7; D gene unclear. The germline CDR1 and CDR2 sequences are SEHNR and FQNEAQ (reference sequence). This CDR3 is 14 amino acids long. The ends were cut back, 5 bases at V and 2 bases at J, with 13 bases in the middle. The CDR3: CASSASKAPYEQYF. DNA of the CDR3: TGTGCCAGCAGCGCGTCGAAAGCTCCCTACGAGCAGTACTTC.

This clone was recorded a few times. This chain connects TRBV6-1 to TRBJ1-5; 7 bases line up with TRBD1. The V segment lost 5 bases and the J segment 5 bases; nucleotides outside the gene matches: 9. The length of the CDR3 is 15 residues. Germline values: CDR1 MNHNS, CDR2 SASEGT. CDR3 nucleotides: TGTGCCAGCAGTTTAGTAAGGACAGGTCATCAGCCCCAGCATTTT. Translation: CASSLVRTGHQPQHF.

The chain uses TRBV28 and TRBJ2-7; 7 bases map to TRBD1. Losses at the gene ends were 7 bases for V and 3 bases for J; bases not matched to a gene: 6. This CDR3 is built from 13 residues. Germline V lookup: CDR1 MDHEN, CDR2 SYDVKM. For the CDR3, the DNA is TGTGCCAGCACCAGGGGGAGAAACTACGAGCAGTACTTC. Protein product: CASTRGRNYEQYF.

V usage is TRBV5-8 and J usage is TRBJ2-2; maybe TRBD1 (7 bases). Germline values: CDR1 SGHTS, CDR2 YDEGEE. The CDR3 runs 14 residues. Trimming took 4 bases from V and 5 from J, leaving 12 bases between them. CDR3 amino acids: CASSPGDRTGELFF. CDR3 in DNA: TGTGCCAGCAGCCCGGGGGACAGAACCGGGGAGCTGTTTTTT.

This clone turned up a few times. The rearrangement links TRBV5-1 to TRBJ2-5; TRBD2 agrees at 8 bases. After removal of 0 bases from V and 2 bases from J, the junction contained 3 bases not matched to a gene. The CDR3 is made up of 15 amino acids. Germline lookup yields CDR1 SGHRS and CDR2 YFSETQ. The CDR3 bases are TGCGCCAGCAGCTTGGGGACTAGCCGGCAAGAGACCCAGTACTTC. It codes for CASSLGTSRQETQYF.

J is TRBJ2-5 and V is TRBV7-6; 12 bases agree with TRBD2. CDR3 length equals 16 residues. With V trimmed by 4 bases and J by 1 base, 4 bases remained unmatched. In germline, CDR1 is SGHVS, CDR2 FNYEAQ. CDR3 bases: TGTGCCAGCAGCTCCTGGACTAGCGGGGTCCAAGAGACCCAGTACTTC. Amino acids: CASSSWTSGVQETQYF.

This clone was observed a few times. The chain employs TRBV5-8 and TRBJ1-5; 7 nucleotides agree with TRBD1. The CDR3 is made up of 20 amino acids. The ends lost 0 bases at V and 4 bases at J; junction bases unmatched: 19. Per germline, CDR1 SGHTS and CDR2 YDEGEE. The CDR3 nucleotides are TGTGCCAGCAGCTTGGAGTTCTGGGAATACAGGGGTGATTGGAATCAGCCCCAGCATTTT. This codes for CASSLEFWEYRGDWNQPQHF.

Only a few counts were recorded for this clone. The chain is built from TRBV12-5 and TRBJ2-2; 9 nucleotides align to TRBD1. From germline, CDR1 is LGHNT and CDR2 FRNRAP. V was pared by 4 bases and J by 3 bases, with 15 bases of the junction left unmatched. This CDR3 is 19 amino acids long. This CDR3 reads CASGWARQGGHQDTGELFF. The CDR3 coding sequence is TGTGCTAGTGGTTGGGCGAGACAGGGGGGCCATCAGGACACCGGGGAGCTGTTTTTT. The full variable domain, with the rest looked up from reference TRBV12-5 and TRBJ2-2, is DARVTQTPRHKVTEMGQEVTMRCQPILGHNTVFWYRQTMMQGLELLAYFRNRAPLDDSGMPKDRFSAEMPDATLATLKIQPSEPRDSAVYFCASGWARQGGHQDTGELFFGEGSRLTVL.

This clone occurred a few times. The chain employs TRBV2 and TRBJ2-7; D remains ambiguous. V dropped 4 bases and J dropped 0 bases, with 7 bases sitting between them. The CDR3 is 13 amino acids. CDR1 SNHLY and CDR2 FYNNEI come from the germline V gene. CDR3 protein: CASSVSLSYEQYF. The CDR3 nucleotides are TGTGCCAGCAGTGTATCCCTCTCCTACGAGCAGTACTTC.

This sequence joins TRBV7-6 and TRBJ2-5; TRBD2 might be the D (7 bases). Germline-derived CDR1 and CDR2 are SGHVS and FNYEAQ. The germline V and J ends were trimmed by 5 bases and 0 bases, with 19 bases remaining between them. The CDR3 consists of 17 residues. For the CDR3, the DNA is TGTGCCAGCAGCCCCCTTCGACGGGGGGCTTACCAAGAGACCCAGTACTTC. It translates to CASSPLRRGAYQETQYF.

V gene TRBV28 combines with J gene TRBJ2-7; TRBD1 agrees at 7 bases. The V segment lost 6 bases and the J segment 5 bases; nucleotides outside the gene matches: 10. Germline-derived CDR1 and CDR2 are MDHEN and SYDVKM. There are 14 residues in the CDR3. This CDR3 is CASRLDRARNEQYF. The CDR3 DNA sequence: TGTGCCAGCAGACTCGACAGGGCGAGAAACGAGCAGTACTTC.

This clone was counted a single time. The CDR3 is CTSSQPQTAANYGYTF. CDR3 DNA sequence: TGCACCAGCAGCCAACCCCAGACAGCCGCTAACTATGGCTACACCTTC. This chain links TRBV1 with TRBJ1-2; the D call in the table, TRBD1, was not verified against the DNA. TRBV1 is shown as a pseudogene. CDR3 length: 16 amino acids.

This clone was seen only a few times. V and J are TRBV6-5 and TRBJ1-6; maybe TRBD1 (5 bases). From germline, CDR1 is MNHEY and CDR2 SVGAGI. This CDR3 is built from 15 residues. V lost 0 bases, J lost 9 bases, and 12 bases lay in between. This CDR3 is CASSYSRGIISPLHF. The DNA for the CDR3 is TGTGCCAGCAGTTACTCTAGGGGTATCATTTCACCCCTCCACTTT.

This chain joins TRBV7-9 and TRBJ2-7; TRBD2 might be the D (6 bases). With 7 bases removed from V and 2 bases from J, the gap between germline ends came to 21 bases. Germline V CDR1 and CDR2: SEHNR, FQNEAQ (reference sequence). The CDR3 has 16 amino acids. The CDR3 DNA reads TGTGCCAGCACCAATAACCGCGGGACGGCGCCCTACGAGCAGTACTTC. Protein product: CASTNNRGTAPYEQYF.

The CDR3 nucleotides read TGTGCCAGCAGTCTAGGGGGTATCACAGATACGCAGTATTTT. Translation gives CASSLGGITDTQYF. V gene TRBV27 combines with J gene TRBJ2-3; perhaps TRBD1 as D (6 bases). Germline assignment: CDR1 MNHEY and CDR2 SMNVEV (reference sequence). V lost 5 bases and J lost 2, with 11 bases in between. The CDR3 has 14 amino acids.

The V call is TRBV4-3, the J call TRBJ2-5; the D gene is possibly TRBD1 (5 bases). Germline CDR1 and CDR2: LGHNA and YSLEER. The CDR3 runs to 15 residues. V was trimmed by 0 bases and J by 2 bases, leaving 10 bases between them. This CDR3 is CASSQDLGAQETQYF. The CDR3 DNA reads as TGCGCCAGCAGCCAAGATTTAGGGGCTCAAGAGACCCAGTACTTC.

In this sample, this clone turned up once. This chain links TRBV27 with TRBJ2-1, with D possibly matching TRBD2 (5 bases). This CDR3 spans 15 amino acids. V lost 2 bases and J 1 base, leaving 9 bases between the germline ends. CDR1 is MNHEY and CDR2 is SMNVEV in the germline V gene (reference sequence). The CDR3 loop is CASSLIGVSYNEQFF. The DNA for the CDR3 is TGTGCCAGCAGTTTAATCGGGGTTTCCTACAATGAGCAGTTCTTC.